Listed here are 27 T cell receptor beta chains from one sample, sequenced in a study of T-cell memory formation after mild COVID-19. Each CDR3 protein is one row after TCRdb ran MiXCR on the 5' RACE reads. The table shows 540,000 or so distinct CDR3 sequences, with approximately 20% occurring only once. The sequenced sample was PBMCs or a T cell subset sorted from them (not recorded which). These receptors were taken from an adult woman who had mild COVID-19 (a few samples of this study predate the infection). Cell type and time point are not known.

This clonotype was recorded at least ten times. The CDR3 spells CASSLGLAVSTDTQYF. In DNA form, the CDR3 reads TGCGCCAGCAGCTTGGGACTAGCGGTTAGCACAGATACGCAGTATTTT. J is TRBJ2-3 and V is TRBV5-1, with 9 nucleotides matching TRBD2. The CDR3 loop spans 16 amino acids. J was trimmed by 0 bases and V by 0 bases; bases with no gene match: 2. Germline assignment: CDR1 SGHRS and CDR2 YFSETQ.

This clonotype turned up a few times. The DNA for the CDR3 is TGTGCCAGCAGCCAAGATGTGGGCCTAGCGGGAGAAAGAACCTACAATGAGCAGTTCTTC. Translation gives CASSQDVGLAGERTYNEQFF. The chain uses TRBV4-2 and TRBJ2-1; TRBD2 aligns across 10 bases. Germline CDR1 LGHNA, CDR2 YNFKEQ. J lost 2 bases, V lost 0 bases, and 13 bases had no gene match. The CDR3 runs to 20 residues.

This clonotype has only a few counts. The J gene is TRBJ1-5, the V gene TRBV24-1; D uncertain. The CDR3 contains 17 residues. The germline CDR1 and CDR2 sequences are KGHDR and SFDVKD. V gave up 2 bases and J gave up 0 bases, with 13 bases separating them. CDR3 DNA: TGTGCCACCAGTGATTCTCCCGTCGGACGTAGCAATCAGCCCCAGCATTTT. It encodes CATSDSPVGRSNQPQHF.

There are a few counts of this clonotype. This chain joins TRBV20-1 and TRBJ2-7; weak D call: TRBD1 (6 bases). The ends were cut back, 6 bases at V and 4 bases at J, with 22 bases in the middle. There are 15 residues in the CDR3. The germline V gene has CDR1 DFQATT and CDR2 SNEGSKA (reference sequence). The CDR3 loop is CSAPDETGLRYEQYF. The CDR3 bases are TGCAGTGCCCCTGATGAGACAGGCTTACGATACGAGCAGTACTTC.

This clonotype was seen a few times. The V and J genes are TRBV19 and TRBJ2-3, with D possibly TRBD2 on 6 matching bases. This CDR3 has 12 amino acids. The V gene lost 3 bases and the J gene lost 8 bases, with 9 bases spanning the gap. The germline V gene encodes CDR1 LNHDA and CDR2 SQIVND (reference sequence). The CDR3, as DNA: TGTGCCAGTAGTATGGGGGGAGGTACGCAGTATTTT. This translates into CASSMGGGTQYF.

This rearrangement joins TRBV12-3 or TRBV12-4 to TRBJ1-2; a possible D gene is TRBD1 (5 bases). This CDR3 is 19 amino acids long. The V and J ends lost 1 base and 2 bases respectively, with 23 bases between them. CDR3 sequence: CASSLVRLLEDRTNYGYTF. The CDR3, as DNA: TGTGCCAGCAGTTTAGTTCGGCTTCTAGAAGACAGAACCAACTATGGCTACACCTTC.

In nucleotides, the CDR3 is TGTGCCAGCTCACCGCCGTCCGGGGAGCTGTTTTTT. Its protein is CASSPPSGELFF. V gene TRBV18 combines with J gene TRBJ2-2, with D uncertain. Germline CDR1 reads KGHSH; CDR2 reads LQKENI. The CDR3 is 12 amino acids. Trimming shortened V by 3 bases and J by 6 bases, and 5 bases separated the two germline ends.

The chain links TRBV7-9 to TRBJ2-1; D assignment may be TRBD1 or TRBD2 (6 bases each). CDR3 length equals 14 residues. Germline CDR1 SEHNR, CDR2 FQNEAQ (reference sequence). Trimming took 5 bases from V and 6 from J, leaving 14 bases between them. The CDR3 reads CASSPQGTGNEQFF. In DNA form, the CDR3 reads TGTGCCAGCAGCCCCCAGGGGACTGGCAATGAGCAGTTCTTC.

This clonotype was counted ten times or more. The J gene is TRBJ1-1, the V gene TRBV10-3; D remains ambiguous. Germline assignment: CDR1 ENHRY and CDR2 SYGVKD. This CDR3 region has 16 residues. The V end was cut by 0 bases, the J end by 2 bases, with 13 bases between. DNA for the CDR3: TGTGCCATCAGTGAGTCCCCCGCCGATGTCAACACTGAAGCTTTCTTT. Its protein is CAISESPADVNTEAFF.

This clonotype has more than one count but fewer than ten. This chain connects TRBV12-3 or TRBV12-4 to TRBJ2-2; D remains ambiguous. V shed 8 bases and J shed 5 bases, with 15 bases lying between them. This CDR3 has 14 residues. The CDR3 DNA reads TGTGCCAGCTCCTCGAGTGGACCGACCGGGGAGCTGTTTTTT. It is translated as CASSSSGPTGELFF.

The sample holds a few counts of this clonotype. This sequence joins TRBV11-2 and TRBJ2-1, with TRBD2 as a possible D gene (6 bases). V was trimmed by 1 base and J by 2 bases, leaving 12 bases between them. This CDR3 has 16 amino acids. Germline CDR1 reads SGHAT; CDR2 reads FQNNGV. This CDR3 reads CASSLARDWPYNEQFF. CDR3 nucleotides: TGTGCCAGCAGCTTAGCTCGGGACTGGCCCTACAATGAGCAGTTCTTC.

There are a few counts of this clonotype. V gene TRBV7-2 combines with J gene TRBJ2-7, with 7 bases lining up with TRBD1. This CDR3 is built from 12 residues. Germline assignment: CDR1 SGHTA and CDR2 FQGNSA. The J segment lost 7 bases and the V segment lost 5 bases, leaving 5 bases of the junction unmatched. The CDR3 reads CASSRETGEQYF. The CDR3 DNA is TGTGCCAGCAGCAGAGAGACAGGGGAGCAGTACTTC.

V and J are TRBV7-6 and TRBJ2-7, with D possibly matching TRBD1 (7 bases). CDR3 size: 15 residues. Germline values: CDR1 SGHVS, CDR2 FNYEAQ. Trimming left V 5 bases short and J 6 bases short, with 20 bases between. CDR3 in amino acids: CASSPSRGQEGEQYF. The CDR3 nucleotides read TGTGCCAGCAGCCCAAGTAGGGGGCAGGAGGGCGAGCAGTACTTC.

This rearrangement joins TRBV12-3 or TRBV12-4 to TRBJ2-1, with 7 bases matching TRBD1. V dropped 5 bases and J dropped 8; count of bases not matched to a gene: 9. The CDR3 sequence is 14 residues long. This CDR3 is CASSPTGAPDEQFF. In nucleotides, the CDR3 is TGTGCCAGCAGTCCTACAGGGGCGCCAGATGAGCAGTTCTTC.

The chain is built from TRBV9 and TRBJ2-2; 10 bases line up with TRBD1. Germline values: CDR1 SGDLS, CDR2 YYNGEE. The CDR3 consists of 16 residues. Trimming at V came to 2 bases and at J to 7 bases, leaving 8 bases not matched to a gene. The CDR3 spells CASSVRDRGTIGELFF. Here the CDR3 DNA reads TGTGCCAGCAGCGTCCGGGACAGGGGAACTATCGGGGAGCTGTTTTTT.

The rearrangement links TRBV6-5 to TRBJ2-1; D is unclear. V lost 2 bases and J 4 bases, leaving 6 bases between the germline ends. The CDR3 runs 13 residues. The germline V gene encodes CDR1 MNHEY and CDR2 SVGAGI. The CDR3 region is CASSYNSYNEQFF. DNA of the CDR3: TGTGCCAGCAGTTACAACAGTTACAATGAGCAGTTCTTC.

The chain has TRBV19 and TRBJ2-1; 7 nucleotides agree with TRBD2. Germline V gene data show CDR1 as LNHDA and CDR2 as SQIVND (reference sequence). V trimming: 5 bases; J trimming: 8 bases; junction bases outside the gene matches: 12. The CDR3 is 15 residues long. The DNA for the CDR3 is TGTGCCAGTAGTCCTCTAGGGAGGGCCTCGGATGAGCAGTTCTTC. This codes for CASSPLGRASDEQFF.

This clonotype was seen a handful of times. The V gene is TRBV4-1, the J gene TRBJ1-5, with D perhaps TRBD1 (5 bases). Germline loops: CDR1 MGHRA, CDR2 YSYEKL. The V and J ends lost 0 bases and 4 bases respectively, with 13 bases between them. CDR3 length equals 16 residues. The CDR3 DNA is TGCGCCAGCAGCCAAGATGGTATCGGGGCTAATCAGCCCCAGCATTTT. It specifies CASSQDGIGANQPQHF.

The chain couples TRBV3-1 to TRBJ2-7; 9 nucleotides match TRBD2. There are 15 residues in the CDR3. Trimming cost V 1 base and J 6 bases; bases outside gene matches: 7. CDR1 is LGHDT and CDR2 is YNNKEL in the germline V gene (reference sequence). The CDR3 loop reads CASSQVGLALGEQYF. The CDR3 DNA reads TGTGCCAGCAGCCAAGTCGGACTAGCGCTGGGCGAGCAGTACTTC.

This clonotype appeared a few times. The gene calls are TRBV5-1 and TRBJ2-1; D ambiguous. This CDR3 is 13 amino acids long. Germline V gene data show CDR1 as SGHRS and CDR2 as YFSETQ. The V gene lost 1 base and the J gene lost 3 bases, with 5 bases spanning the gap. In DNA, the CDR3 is TGCGCCAGCAGCTTGTCCTACTACAATGAGCAGTTCTTC. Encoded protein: CASSLSYYNEQFF.

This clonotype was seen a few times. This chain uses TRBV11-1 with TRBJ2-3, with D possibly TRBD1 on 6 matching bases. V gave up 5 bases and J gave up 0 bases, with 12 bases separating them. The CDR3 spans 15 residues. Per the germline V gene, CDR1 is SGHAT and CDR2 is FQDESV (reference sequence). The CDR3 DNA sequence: TGTGCCAGCAGCCGCAGGGGAGTAAGCACAGATACGCAGTATTTT. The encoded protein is CASSRRGVSTDTQYF.

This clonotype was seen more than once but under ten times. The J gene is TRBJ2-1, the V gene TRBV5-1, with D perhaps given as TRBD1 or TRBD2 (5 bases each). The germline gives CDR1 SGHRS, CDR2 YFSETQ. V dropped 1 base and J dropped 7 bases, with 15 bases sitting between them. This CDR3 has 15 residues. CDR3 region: CASSLSGTSSNEQFF. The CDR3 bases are TGCGCCAGCAGCTTGTCAGGGACCAGCAGTAATGAGCAGTTCTTC.

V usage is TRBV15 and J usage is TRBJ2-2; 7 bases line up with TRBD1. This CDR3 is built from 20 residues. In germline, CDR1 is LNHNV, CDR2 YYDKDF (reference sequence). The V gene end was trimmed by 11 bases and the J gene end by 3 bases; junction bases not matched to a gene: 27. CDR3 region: CAPEDLPTGKDSADTGELFF. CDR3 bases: TGTGCCCCCGAAGACCTTCCGACAGGGAAGGACTCTGCGGACACCGGGGAGCTGTTTTTT.

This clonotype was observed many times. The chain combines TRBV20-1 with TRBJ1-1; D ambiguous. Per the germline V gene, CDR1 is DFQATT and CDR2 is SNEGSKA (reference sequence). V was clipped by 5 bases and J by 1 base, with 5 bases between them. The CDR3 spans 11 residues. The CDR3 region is CSASGNTEAFF. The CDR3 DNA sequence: TGCAGTGCTTCCGGGAACACTGAAGCTTTCTTT.

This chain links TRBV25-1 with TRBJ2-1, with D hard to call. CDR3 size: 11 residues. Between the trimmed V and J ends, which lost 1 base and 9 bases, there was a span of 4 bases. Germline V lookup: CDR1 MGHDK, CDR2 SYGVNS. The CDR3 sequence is CASSEWGEQFF. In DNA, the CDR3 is TGTGCCAGCAGTGAATGGGGTGAGCAGTTCTTC.

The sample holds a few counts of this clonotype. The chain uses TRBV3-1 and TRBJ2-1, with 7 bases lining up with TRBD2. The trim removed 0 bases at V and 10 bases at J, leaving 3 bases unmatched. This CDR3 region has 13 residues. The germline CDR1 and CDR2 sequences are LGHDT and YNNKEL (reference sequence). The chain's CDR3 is CASSQDFSGEQFF. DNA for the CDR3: TGTGCCAGCAGCCAAGATTTTAGCGGGGAGCAGTTCTTC.

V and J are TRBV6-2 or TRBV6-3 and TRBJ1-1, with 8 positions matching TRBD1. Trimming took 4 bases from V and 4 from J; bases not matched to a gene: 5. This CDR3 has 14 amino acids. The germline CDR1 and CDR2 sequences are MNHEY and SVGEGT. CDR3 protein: CASSFRGHGTEAFF. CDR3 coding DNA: TGTGCCAGCAGTTTCAGGGGGCACGGCACTGAAGCTTTCTTT.